The present TCR beta chain was sequenced within a study of T cell repertoires in cytomegalovirus infection (dated by TCRdb to 2018 to 2020). About the study as a whole: Donor HLA type was relevant to the analysis, as public TCR beta signatures indicated carriage of CMV infection together with the matching HLA type.

Results the study describes overall, beyond this receptor: In both this cohort and an independent roughly 350-donor cohort, the cumulative frequency of public TCR beta family members distinguished carriers of CMV infection plus the relevant HLA type. In the ex vivo response, HLA-C-restricted CMV-specific TCR beta clonotypes were dominant, and in two of eight donors the single most frequent clonotype came from this HLA-C-restricted group.

The instrument was an Illumina HiSeq 1500. In-frame beta chains were kept once TCRdb had trimmed the public reads at Q25 with fastp and called clones with MiXCR. Every distinct CDR3 protein forms one entry, paired with its most common genes and DNA. The sample yields approximately 160,000 distinct CDR3 sequences; roughly 17% were counted once. Clones ranked in the top ten supply around 19% of the sample. This clonotype has just a few counts. Its antigen remains undetermined. The record has no base qualities; no much larger clone is one base away. According to the germline V gene, CDR1 reads SNHLY and CDR2 reads FYNNEI. The CDR3 starts with the cysteine, ends with the phenylalanine, and has 14 residues. CDR3 DNA only is kept here, 42 bases in frame from base 1. V was cut back by 7 bases and J by 7 bases, leaving a gap of 20 bases between them.

Sample: CD8+ T cells from PBMCs. The sequence links TRBV2 to TRBJ2-7; matching of 5 bases hints at TRBD1 as the D gene. This sequence originates from a human donor in good health (CMV status not recorded). Some clones in this sample may be carry-over from other donors' samples. In nucleotide form, the sequence is TGTGCCAGCACCACCAGACAGATACCTGGGGAGCAGTACTTC. Its protein is CASTTRQIPGEQYF. The CDR3, completed at both ends by the reference TRBV2 and TRBJ2-7 genes, gives the full variable domain EPEVTQTPSHQVTQMGQEVILRCVPISNHLYFYWYRQILGQKVEFLVSFYNNEISEKSEIFDDQFSVERPDGSNFTLKIRSTKLEDSAMYFCASTTRQIPGEQYFGPGTRLTVT.